These T cell receptor beta chains were read from a single sample in a study of graft-versus-host responses after intestinal transplantation. Data came from immunoSEQ multiplex PCR; TCRdb stores just in-frame clones and leaves some out. The table records about 70,000 clones, 90% of them present only once. Their antigens are not known. This material consisted of unstimulated CD8+ T cells sorted from spleen or lymph node cells, taken before intestinal transplant. All receptors come from a human donor who received an intestinal transplant. CDR3s include the opening cysteine and the closing phenylalanine or tryptophan. The order of the fields is D gene, V gene, clone size, J gene, CDR3 DNA, CDR3 protein. A D gene is named only where the DNA matches it firmly. Some rows have no size entry. The others give once, few or many, or a class for an expanded clone.

D gene: NA
V gene: TRBV27
clone size: NA
J gene: TRBJ1-5
CDR3 DNA: TGTGCCAGCGCTTACACCCGCAATCAGCCCCAGCATTTT
CDR3 protein: CASAYTRNQPQHF

D gene: TRBD1
V gene: TRBV6-5
clone size: NA
J gene: TRBJ2-7
CDR3 DNA: TGTGCCAGCTCCGGGACAGGGGGTTTGGAGCAGTACTTC
CDR3 protein: CASSGTGGLEQYF

D gene: NA
V gene: TRBV7-9
clone size: few
J gene: TRBJ1-4
CDR3 DNA: TGTGCCAGCACCCCGGGGGGCGAAAAACTGTTTTTT
CDR3 protein: CASTPGGEKLFF

D gene: NA
V gene: TRBV5-4
clone size: NA
J gene: TRBJ1-2
CDR3 DNA: TGTGCCAGCAGCTTTGGGACTGCAGGCTACACCTTC
CDR3 protein: CASSFGTAGYTF

D gene: NA
V gene: TRBV19
clone size: NA
J gene: TRBJ2-7
CDR3 DNA: TGTGCCAGTAGTATTTTTGGAGGGTCGACCTACGAGCAGTACTTC
CDR3 protein: CASSIFGGSTYEQYF

D gene: NA
V gene: TRBV5-1
clone size: NA
J gene: TRBJ1-4
CDR3 DNA: TGCGCCAGCAGCTTGAAGTGGGCAGGCCCTAATGAAAAACTGTTTTTT
CDR3 protein: CASSLKWAGPNEKLFF

D gene: NA
V gene: TRBV19
clone size: NA
J gene: TRBJ1-4
CDR3 DNA: TGTGCCAGTAGTCCGGAGGGTTCACCAACTAATGAAAAACTGTTTTTT
CDR3 protein: CASSPEGSPTNEKLFF

D gene: TRBD2
V gene: TRBV9
clone size: NA
J gene: TRBJ2-7
CDR3 DNA: TGTGCCAGCAGCGAAGGTAGCGGGGGCGCCTACGAGCAGTACTTC
CDR3 protein: CASSEGSGGAYEQYF

D gene: NA
V gene: TRBV2
clone size: NA
J gene: TRBJ1-2
CDR3 DNA: TGTGCCAGCACAGAGTCCGGTCGGGGGAACTATGGCTACACCTTC
CDR3 protein: CASTESGRGNYGYTF

D gene: TRBD2
V gene: TRBV9
clone size: NA
J gene: TRBJ2-7
CDR3 DNA: TGTGCCAGCAGCGTAGGGTGGGGGACGGGGGGTGACGAGCAGTACTTC
CDR3 protein: CASSVGWGTGGDEQYF

D gene: TRBD1
V gene: TRBV2
clone size: NA
J gene: TRBJ2-7
CDR3 DNA: TGTGCCAGCAGTGAAAGAACAGGGGGCTCCTACGAGCAGTACTTC
CDR3 protein: CASSERTGGSYEQYF

D gene: NA
V gene: TRBV4-2
clone size: once
J gene: TRBJ1-5
CDR3 DNA: TGTGCCAGCAGGCTTGACATGTCTAGCAATCAGCCCCAGCATTTT
CDR3 protein: CASRLDMSSNQPQHF

D gene: NA
V gene: TRBV2
clone size: NA
J gene: TRBJ1-5
CDR3 DNA: TGTGCCAGCAGTGCAGCCAGGGAATATAGCAATCAGCCCCAGCATTTT
CDR3 protein: CASSAAREYSNQPQHF

D gene: TRBD2
V gene: TRBV25-1
clone size: NA
J gene: TRBJ2-1
CDR3 DNA: TGTGCCAGCAGTGAATCGGGAGGGGGGTACAATGAGCAGTTCTTC
CDR3 protein: CASSESGGGYNEQFF

D gene: NA
V gene: TRBV6-5
clone size: NA
J gene: TRBJ1-2
CDR3 DNA: TGTGCCAGCATGGGGCTCACGGTTGGCTACACCTTC
CDR3 protein: CASMGLTVGYTF

D gene: TRBD1
V gene: TRBV5-6
clone size: NA
J gene: TRBJ2-7
CDR3 DNA: TGTGCCAGCAGCCCCGGGACAGGGGCCTACGAGCAGTACTTC
CDR3 protein: CASSPGTGAYEQYF

D gene: NA
V gene: TRBV29-1
clone size: few
J gene: TRBJ2-7
CDR3 DNA: TGCAGCGTTGTCCTCTACAGGGCGAGTTACGAGCAGTACTTC
CDR3 protein: CSVVLYRASYEQYF

D gene: NA
V gene: TRBV29-1
clone size: NA
J gene: TRBJ2-5
CDR3 DNA: TGCAGCGTTGACCCCGGACAGGAGGGATGGGAGACCCAGTACTTC
CDR3 protein: CSVDPGQEGWETQYF

D gene: NA
V gene: TRBV9
clone size: once
J gene: TRBJ1-1
CDR3 DNA: TGTGCCAGCAGCGTAGGGTCTCAGGGGCCGAACACTGAAGCTTTCTTT
CDR3 protein: CASSVGSQGPNTEAFF

D gene: NA
V gene: TRBV5-1
clone size: NA
J gene: TRBJ2-3
CDR3 DNA: TGCGCCAGCAGGCAGGACTCCACAGATACGCAGTATTTT
CDR3 protein: CASRQDSTDTQYF

D gene: TRBD1
V gene: TRBV7-8
clone size: NA
J gene: TRBJ2-7
CDR3 DNA: TGTGCCAGCAGCCAAGGGACAGGGGGACACGAGCAGTACTTC
CDR3 protein: CASSQGTGGHEQYF

D gene: TRBD1
V gene: TRBV6-5
clone size: NA
J gene: TRBJ1-3
CDR3 DNA: TGTGCCAGCAGCGAGACAGGGGATGGAAACACCATATATTTT
CDR3 protein: CASSETGDGNTIYF

D gene: NA
V gene: TRBV9
clone size: NA
J gene: TRBJ2-2
CDR3 DNA: TGTGCCAGCAGCAACGCGGGGCGGGAGCTGTTTTTT
CDR3 protein: CASSNAGRELFF

D gene: TRBD1
V gene: TRBV27
clone size: NA
J gene: TRBJ1-1
CDR3 DNA: TGTGCCAGCAGTTTACAGGGGGGCAACACTGAAGCTTTCTTT
CDR3 protein: CASSLQGGNTEAFF

D gene: NA
V gene: TRBV4-1
clone size: NA
J gene: TRBJ2-2
CDR3 DNA: TGCGCCAGCAGCCAAGATGGGCTAGCGCCCGGGGAGCTGTTTTTT
CDR3 protein: CASSQDGLAPGELFF

D gene: TRBD1
V gene: TRBV13
clone size: NA
J gene: TRBJ2-1
CDR3 DNA: TGTGCCAGCAGCGGAACAGGGGCCTCCTACAATGAGCAGTTCTTC
CDR3 protein: CASSGTGASYNEQFF

D gene: TRBD2
V gene: TRBV7-9
clone size: NA
J gene: TRBJ2-1
CDR3 DNA: TGTGCCAGCAGCCCAGGGACTAGCGGGATCAGCTCCTACAATGAGCAGTTCTTC
CDR3 protein: CASSPGTSGISSYNEQFF

D gene: TRBD2
V gene: TRBV13
clone size: once
J gene: TRBJ2-7
CDR3 DNA: TGTGCCAGCGGATCCACGGGGGGGGTGTTTGAGCAGTACTTC
CDR3 protein: CASGSTGGVFEQYF

D gene: NA
V gene: TRBV10-2
clone size: NA
J gene: TRBJ1-3
CDR3 DNA: TGCGCCAGCATTCTAGACTCTGGAAACACCATATATTTT
CDR3 protein: CASILDSGNTIYF

D gene: NA
V gene: TRBV10-2
clone size: NA
J gene: TRBJ2-7
CDR3 DNA: TGCGCCAGCAGTGACATCGAGCAAAAATACGAGCAGTACTTC
CDR3 protein: CASSDIEQKYEQYF

D gene: TRBD2
V gene: TRBV11-2
clone size: NA
J gene: TRBJ2-5
CDR3 DNA: TGTGCCAGCAGCTTAAGCTCCCTAGCGGGGGGAGAGACCCAGTACTTC
CDR3 protein: CASSLSSLAGGETQYF

D gene: NA
V gene: TRBV2
clone size: NA
J gene: TRBJ2-5
CDR3 DNA: TGTGCCAGCAGGGGGGCCGAAGAGACCCAGTACTTC
CDR3 protein: CASRGAEETQYF

D gene: NA
V gene: TRBV7-6
clone size: medium-sized
J gene: TRBJ1-1
CDR3 DNA: TGTGCCAGCAGCTTAGAGCGCGGGGGTACTGAAGCTTTCTTT
CDR3 protein: CASSLERGGTEAFF

D gene: NA
V gene: TRBV10-3
clone size: NA
J gene: TRBJ1-2
CDR3 DNA: TGTGCCATCAGTGAGTCACTTACGGGGGGCCGGGGCGGCTACACCTTC
CDR3 protein: CAISESLTGGRGGYTF

D gene: TRBD2
V gene: TRBV6-1
clone size: NA
J gene: TRBJ2-5
CDR3 DNA: TGTGCCAGCAGTGGCCGGGACTATGGGGTCGGGGAGACCCAGTACTTC
CDR3 protein: CASSGRDYGVGETQYF

D gene: NA
V gene: TRBV7-3
clone size: NA
J gene: TRBJ1-1
CDR3 DNA: TGTGCCAGCAGCCCAGCGGTGGGTTTGGCCACTGAAGCTTTCTTT
CDR3 protein: CASSPAVGLATEAFF

D gene: NA
V gene: TRBV19
clone size: NA
J gene: TRBJ1-4
CDR3 DNA: TGTGCCAGTAGTATCTGGAGGGGTGATGAAAAACTGTTTTTT
CDR3 protein: CASSIWRGDEKLFF

D gene: TRBD1
V gene: TRBV7-6
clone size: NA
J gene: TRBJ1-6
CDR3 DNA: TGTGCCAGCAGCTTAGGTCAGGGGGCGGTGAATTCACCCCTCCACTTT
CDR3 protein: CASSLGQGAVNSPLHF

D gene: NA
V gene: TRBV27
clone size: NA
J gene: TRBJ2-3
CDR3 DNA: TGTGCCAGCCGATCGCGGGGGCTTACAGATACGCAGTATTTT
CDR3 protein: CASRSRGLTDTQYF

D gene: TRBD2
V gene: TRBV5-6
clone size: NA
J gene: TRBJ2-1
CDR3 DNA: TGTGCCAGCAGCTTGGGGCGGACTAGCTCCTACAATGAGCAGTTCTTC
CDR3 protein: CASSLGRTSSYNEQFF

D gene: NA
V gene: TRBV6-5
clone size: NA
J gene: TRBJ2-1
CDR3 DNA: TGTGCCAGCAGTTACTCGGACTTGGCTGAGCAGTTCTTC
CDR3 protein: CASSYSDLAEQFF

D gene: TRBD1
V gene: TRBV9
clone size: NA
J gene: TRBJ1-2
CDR3 DNA: TGTGCCAGCGGGACAGGGTTGGATGGCTACACCTTC
CDR3 protein: CASGTGLDGYTF

D gene: TRBD1
V gene: TRBV29-1
clone size: once
J gene: TRBJ1-2
CDR3 DNA: TGCAGCGTCCCTAGGACAGGGGCGCCAATCCCAACCTATGGCTACACCTTC
CDR3 protein: CSVPRTGAPIPTYGYTF

D gene: NA
V gene: TRBV5-1
clone size: NA
J gene: TRBJ1-4
CDR3 DNA: TGCGCCAGCAGCTTGGAAGTATCCAGGGCTGAAAAACTGTTCTTT
CDR3 protein: CASSLEVSRAEKLFF

D gene: TRBD2
V gene: TRBV5-1
clone size: once
J gene: TRBJ2-7
CDR3 DNA: TGCGCCAGCAGCTGGGCGGGGGGGGCAAAGTACGAGCAGTACTTC
CDR3 protein: CASSWAGGAKYEQYF

D gene: TRBD1
V gene: TRBV11-2
clone size: NA
J gene: TRBJ2-1
CDR3 DNA: TGTGCCAGCAGCTTAGAAGGCCGGACAGGCCCCTCCTACAATGAGCAGTTCTTC
CDR3 protein: CASSLEGRTGPSYNEQFF

D gene: TRBD1
V gene: TRBV5-1
clone size: few
J gene: TRBJ1-1
CDR3 DNA: TGCGCCAGCAGCAGGGGGGACAGGGAGGACACTGAAGCTTTCTTT
CDR3 protein: CASSRGDREDTEAFF

D gene: NA
V gene: TRBV19
clone size: NA
J gene: TRBJ2-5
CDR3 DNA: TGTGCCAGTAACGATAGGGGGGGCAGGGAGACCCAGTACTTC
CDR3 protein: CASNDRGGRETQYF

D gene: TRBD1
V gene: TRBV18
clone size: NA
J gene: TRBJ1-2
CDR3 DNA: TGTGCCAGCTCACCACGGGTGACAGGGGGGAGCTACACCTTC
CDR3 protein: CASSPRVTGGSYTF

D gene: NA
V gene: TRBV7-9
clone size: NA
J gene: TRBJ2-1
CDR3 DNA: TGTGCCAGCAGCTTAATCAGTGGTTGGTATAATGAGCAGTTCTTC
CDR3 protein: CASSLISGWYNEQFF

D gene: TRBD1
V gene: TRBV29-1
clone size: NA
J gene: TRBJ2-7
CDR3 DNA: TGCAGCGCAGAGACAGGGGGATCCTACGAGCAGTACTTC
CDR3 protein: CSAETGGSYEQYF

D gene: TRBD1
V gene: TRBV5-8
clone size: once
J gene: TRBJ1-1
CDR3 DNA: TGTGCCAGCAGCACCGGACAGGTCTCCTGGCTGAACACTGAAGCTTTCTTT
CDR3 protein: CASSTGQVSWLNTEAFF

D gene: NA
V gene: TRBV11-2
clone size: NA
J gene: TRBJ2-3
CDR3 DNA: TGTGCCAGCAGCTTAGATCCGGCAGGGGATACGCAGTATTTT
CDR3 protein: CASSLDPAGDTQYF

D gene: NA
V gene: TRBV14
clone size: NA
J gene: TRBJ1-2
CDR3 DNA: TGTGCCAGCAGCCAAGGCAGTGGTTCCTATGGCTACACCTTC
CDR3 protein: CASSQGSGSYGYTF

D gene: NA
V gene: TRBV2
clone size: NA
J gene: TRBJ2-3
CDR3 DNA: TGTGCCAGCAAGGGGGCCCAAAGCGGGGGCGCGCAGTATTTT
CDR3 protein: CASKGAQSGGAQYF

D gene: NA
V gene: TRBV6-5
clone size: NA
J gene: TRBJ2-3
CDR3 DNA: TGTGCCAGCAGTTACGGCCGGGACATTGTATCGAATACGCAGTATTTT
CDR3 protein: CASSYGRDIVSNTQYF

D gene: TRBD1
V gene: TRBV5-6
clone size: few
J gene: TRBJ1-1
CDR3 DNA: TGTGCCAGCAGCTACGGACAGGGTGGGCCGGTCTACATCTTT
CDR3 protein: CASSYGQGGPVYIF

D gene: NA
V gene: TRBV29-1
clone size: NA
J gene: TRBJ2-2
CDR3 DNA: TGCAGCGCCCCCGGTAGAGACACCGGGGAGCTGTTTTTT
CDR3 protein: CSAPGRDTGELFF

D gene: NA
V gene: TRBV5-1
clone size: few
J gene: TRBJ1-1
CDR3 DNA: TGCGCCAGCAGGGACAGTCTTGAAGCTTTCTTT
CDR3 protein: CASRDSLEAFF